The 5 T cell receptor beta chains below were found in one sample sequenced in a study of spatial heterogeneity in lung cancer. MiXCR, applied by TCRdb to the 5' RACE reads, yields one record per CDR3 protein. The sample holds around 110,000 distinct CDR3 sequences; 12% are singletons and the top ten take roughly 15%. Time point here: blood at routine non-recurrence follow-up after resection. Whole RNA from tumor, nontumor lung or frozen PBMC was sequenced unsorted. Here the sequenced sample was PBMCs, taken at follow-up. The receptor source for this set is a male donor with early-stage non-small cell lung cancer.

This clonotype was observed a few times. The rearrangement links TRBV9 to TRBJ2-3; tentative D call: TRBD2 (7 bases). The CDR3 consists of 15 residues. Trimming cost V 7 bases and J 5 bases, with 20 bases left between them. Germline values: CDR1 SGDLS, CDR2 YYNGEE. CDR3 amino acids: CASSRAGAQGDTQYF. The CDR3 coding sequence is TGTGCCAGCTCAAGGGCGGGGGCGCAGGGAGATACGCAGTATTTT.

The chain recombines TRBV20-1 with TRBJ2-1; 7 bases match TRBD2. The CDR3 length is 17 residues. Looked up from germline, CDR1 is DFQATT and CDR2 is SNEGSKA (reference sequence). J was trimmed by 4 bases and V by 1 base; bases with no gene match: 13. The DNA of the CDR3 is TGCAGTGCTAGAGGTAGTCGGACACGGGGAGGGTACAATGAGCAGTTCTTC. Amino acid sequence: CSARGSRTRGGYNEQFF.

Many counts were recorded for this clonotype. This chain links TRBV5-6 with TRBJ2-7; 13 bases are shared with TRBD2. Germline trimming cut 4 bases from V and 4 bases from J; bases unmatched to any gene: 5. CDR1 is SGHDT and CDR2 is YYEEEE in the germline V gene. The CDR3 runs 15 residues. The CDR3 region has the DNA TGTGCCAGCAGCGCCGGGACTAGCGGGGCGTACGAGCAGTACTTC. Protein product: CASSAGTSGAYEQYF.

A few counts support this clonotype. The chain joins TRBV7-8 to TRBJ1-5; D unclear. CDR1 SGHVS and CDR2 FQNEAQ come from the germline V gene. This CDR3 spans 15 amino acids. Trimming left V 5 bases short and J 1 base short, with 12 bases between. CDR3 region: CASSPRWQSNQPQHF. The CDR3 coding sequence is TGTGCCAGCAGCCCGCGGTGGCAGAGCAATCAGCCCCAGCATTTT.

The table lists this clonotype with a few counts. This sequence joins TRBV20-1 and TRBJ1-1; D ambiguous. CDR1 is DFQATT and CDR2 is SNEGSKA in the germline V gene (reference sequence). This CDR3 is 15 amino acids long. V gave up 5 bases and J gave up 3 bases, with 19 bases separating them. CDR3 amino acids: CSAGPKGPSHTEAFF. Written as DNA, the CDR3 is TGCAGTGCTGGACCTAAGGGTCCGTCGCACACTGAAGCTTTCTTT.